One sample yielded the 19 T cell receptor beta chains listed below, sequenced in a study of cytomegalovirus exposure and HLA in healthy donors. It was with 60 Vbeta and 13 Jbeta primers that the PCR ran. The repertoire was sequenced with immunoSEQ multiplex PCR; TCRdb's copy has only in-frame clones and lacks some. The sample holds over 110,000 clones, over 65% seen once. Sequencing input: PBMCs. These receptors were taken from a male donor in good health and CMV-seronegative.

This chain uses TRBV7-8 with TRBJ1-5; D is unclear. This CDR3 comprises 15 residues. Per the germline V gene, CDR1 is SGHVS and CDR2 is FQNEAQ. V gave up 4 bases and J gave up 4 bases, with 14 bases separating them. CDR3 in amino acids: CASSSYVRGNQPQHF. The CDR3 coding sequence is TGTGCCAGCAGCTCGTATGTTCGCGGGAATCAGCCCCAGCATTTT.

V and J are TRBV9 and TRBJ2-7; possible D gene TRBD1, 6 bases. CDR1 is SGDLS, CDR2 YYNGEE, per germline. V lost 5 bases to trimming and J lost 5 bases, with 11 bases between them. This CDR3 has 12 amino acids. The CDR3 DNA follows: TGTGCCAGCAGGGGACAAAGCCACGAGCAGTACTTC. It specifies CASRGQSHEQYF.

This chain links TRBV29-1 with TRBJ1-2; D is perhaps TRBD1 (5 bases). From germline, CDR1 is SQVTM and CDR2 ANQGSEA. V was trimmed by 6 bases and J by 10 bases, leaving 18 bases between them. This CDR3 has 12 amino acids. The CDR3 here is CSVSGPTGVYTF. DNA of the CDR3: TGCAGCGTCTCAGGCCCTACAGGAGTCTACACCTTC.

CDR3 sequence: CASRRTSTDTQYF. The CDR3 DNA is TGTGCCAGCAGGAGGACTAGCACAGATACGCAGTATTTT. The chain carries TRBV27 and TRBJ2-3; maybe TRBD2 (5 bases). Germline V gene lookup returns CDR1 MNHEY and CDR2 SMNVEV (reference sequence). The ends were cut back, 6 bases at V and 0 bases at J, with 7 bases in the middle. The CDR3 extends over 13 amino acids.

The chain couples TRBV5-6 to TRBJ2-1; no firm D call. Germline assignment: CDR1 SGHDT and CDR2 YYEEEE. V shed 5 bases and J shed 15 bases, with 18 bases lying between them. This CDR3 comprises 12 residues. The CDR3 DNA follows: TGTGCCAGCAGTTCCCAGTCAAGCGCCCTGTTCTTC. As protein: CASSSQSSALFF.

V and J are TRBV4-3 and TRBJ1-2; D may be TRBD1 (5 bases). The V gene lost 5 bases and the J gene lost 8 bases, with 15 bases spanning the gap. The CDR3 loop spans 13 amino acids. Germline V gene sequence: CDR1 LGHNA, CDR2 YSLEER. CDR3 coding DNA: TGCGCCAGCAGCAAGGCACCAGGGTGGGGCTACACCTTC. It translates to CASSKAPGWGYTF.

The chain has TRBV7-9 and TRBJ1-1; TRBD1 might be the D (6 bases). CDR1 and CDR2 from the germline V gene are SEHNR and FQNEAQ (reference sequence). The V gene lost 3 bases and the J gene lost 5 bases, with 19 bases spanning the gap. CDR3 length: 16 residues. The CDR3 DNA is TGTGCCAGCAGCTTGGGGTGGCGGGGGGCAGCGACTGAAGCTTTCTTT. It encodes CASSLGWRGAATEAFF.

This chain joins TRBV7-9 and TRBJ2-1, with 7 bases lining up with TRBD2. CDR3 length: 13 amino acids. V lost 9 bases and J lost 5; bases outside the gene matches: 7. CDR1 and CDR2 from the germline V gene are SEHNR and FQNEAQ (reference sequence). CDR3 region: CAREPAGHNEQFF. The CDR3 region has the DNA TGTGCCAGGGAACCAGCGGGACACAATGAGCAGTTCTTC.

The chain employs TRBV6-6 and TRBJ1-5, with 8 bases matching TRBD1. The CDR3 contains 15 residues. Germline lookup yields CDR1 MNHNY and CDR2 SVGAGI (reference sequence). V gave up 5 bases and J gave up 3 bases; unmatched junction bases: 6. This chain's CDR3 is CASSGSTGDNQPQHF. The DNA for the CDR3 is TGTGCCAGCAGTGGATCGACAGGGGACAATCAGCCCCAGCATTTT.

This clone has just one count. The J gene is TRBJ2-7, the V gene TRBV6-5, with 9 bases identical to TRBD2. Germline V gives CDR1 MNHEY, CDR2 SVGAGI. Losses at the gene ends were 6 bases for V and 2 bases for J; bases not matched to a gene: 8. This CDR3 spans 15 amino acids. The CDR3 DNA sequence: TGTGCCAGCAGGATAATAGCGGGAGACGCCTACGAGCAGTACTTC. Protein sequence: CASRIIAGDAYEQYF.

This clone has just one count. The rearrangement links TRBV7-9 to TRBJ2-1, with TRBD1 as a possible D gene (8 bases). This CDR3 has 14 amino acids. V lost 5 bases and J 10 bases, leaving 18 bases between the germline ends. The germline V gene encodes CDR1 SEHNR and CDR2 FQNEAQ (reference sequence). In DNA form, the CDR3 reads TGTGCCAGCAGCGGACTCGGACAGGGAGGGGAGCAGTTCTTC. This encodes CASSGLGQGGEQFF.

The chain has TRBV19 and TRBJ1-1; possible D gene TRBD1, 6 bases. There are 16 residues in the CDR3. The germline CDR1 and CDR2 sequences are LNHDA and SQIVND (reference sequence). V dropped 1 base and J dropped 1 base, with 13 bases sitting between them. CDR3 sequence: CASSIGTRGWNTEAFF. The CDR3 coding sequence is TGTGCCAGTAGTATAGGTACCAGGGGATGGAACACTGAAGCTTTCTTT.

The J gene is TRBJ2-7, the V gene TRBV29-1; no reliable D call. The CDR3 sequence is 10 residues long. The germline V gene has CDR1 SQVTM and CDR2 ANQGSEA. V lost 5 bases to trimming and J lost 6 bases, with 8 bases between them. Here the CDR3 DNA reads TGCAGCGTTTGGTCAGGCGAGCAGTACTTC. Translated: CSVWSGEQYF.

Worth noting for this clone: The junction departs from the called germline gene at one end, perhaps through a read error. In DNA, the CDR3 is TGTTCCAGCAGCTTGCAGGGCCGAGAACTAGCGGGAGTCGGGGAGACCCAGTACTTC. Amino acid sequence: CSSSLQGRELAGVGETQYF. The V call is TRBV7-9, the J call TRBJ2-5; 11 positions agree with TRBD2. The CDR3 covers 19 residues. Germline assignment: CDR1 SEHNR and CDR2 FQNEAQ (reference sequence).

A few counts support this clone. The chain is built from TRBV4-3 and TRBJ2-1, with D possibly TRBD1 on 6 matching bases. CDR3 length: 15 residues. V was clipped by 1 base and J by 8 bases, with 15 bases between them. Germline V gene lookup returns CDR1 LGHNA and CDR2 YSLEER. CDR3 DNA sequence: TGCGCCAGCAGCCAAGTAACCCGGGACACCGATGAGCAGTTCTTC. Its translation is CASSQVTRDTDEQFF.

In this sample, this clone turned up a few times. The chain combines TRBV4-3 with TRBJ1-2, with 7 bases identical to TRBD1. The ends lost 5 bases at V and 7 bases at J; junction bases unmatched: 10. The CDR3 has 14 amino acids. CDR1 is LGHNA, CDR2 YSLEER, per germline. The CDR3 DNA reads as TGCGCCAGCAGCTCCCAAACAGGGGTGGCTGGCTACACCTTC. Protein product: CASSSQTGVAGYTF.

This sequence joins TRBV27 and TRBJ2-2; the D is unclear. V was cut by 6 bases and J by 1 base, with 12 bases left in between. Looked up from germline, CDR1 is MNHEY and CDR2 is SMNVEV (reference sequence). The CDR3 extends over 15 amino acids. The CDR3 loop reads CASRQVFRNTGELFF. Here the CDR3 DNA reads TGTGCCAGCAGACAAGTCTTCAGGAACACCGGGGAGCTGTTTTTT.

The chain is built from TRBV9 and TRBJ1-2; D is unclear. V lost 4 bases and J 0 bases, leaving 16 bases between the germline ends. This CDR3 comprises 16 residues. Germline values: CDR1 SGDLS, CDR2 YYNGEE. The CDR3 nucleotides read TGTGCCAGCAGCTCTAGTAGATTGGGTGCTAACTATGGCTACACCTTC. This gives the protein CASSSSRLGANYGYTF.

Only a few counts were recorded for this clone. The gene calls are TRBV5-4 and TRBJ2-1, with 7 bases that match TRBD1. V shed 4 bases, J shed 12 bases, and the junction held 10 bases outside the gene matches. The CDR3 loop spans 13 amino acids. CDR1 is SGHNT, CDR2 YYREEE, per germline (reference sequence). The CDR3 sequence: CASSPRLGGPQFF. The CDR3, as DNA: TGTGCCAGCAGCCCGAGGCTAGGGGGCCCGCAGTTCTTC.